This T cell receptor (beta chain) was observed in a study of blood T cell repertoires in COVID-19. Across the whole study: COVID-19 samples from acute and convalescent phases originated in the United States, Italy and Spain. From T cells, B-cell-depleted T cells, or PBMCs came the material, which was cDNA or gDNA.

The assay was immunoSEQ multiplex PCR, and TCRdb's table has in-frame clones only and misses some. The table shows some 140,000 clones, with 70% to 90% occurring only once. This CDR3 has 13 residues. Unmatched junction bases numbered 4, after V lost 7 bases and J lost 4 bases. CDR1 is LNHDA and CDR2 is SQIVND in the germline V gene (reference sequence). Followed longitudinally, the Seattle patients had been enrolled during active infection. The source of this sequence is a man aged 60 to 69 with COVID-19, enrolled during active disease. This chain connects TRBV19 to TRBJ1-5; 7 bases align to TRBD1. Material: peripheral blood. The CDR3 DNA reads TGTGCCAGTACCCTGACAGGGAATCAGCCCCAGCATTTT. Protein: CASTLTGNQPQHF.